This TCR beta chain was sequenced during a study of blood T cell repertoires in COVID-19. The overall study: Some COVID-19 samples were acute and others convalescent; all came from the United States, Italy and Spain. PBMCs, B-cell-depleted T cells, or T cells provided the cDNA or gDNA that made up the material.

Authors' analysis steps: For nucleated cells, counts were estimated from reference gene primer amplification. Sequenced by immunoSEQ multiplex PCR; TCRdb stores in-frame clones only, minus some. V, J and clone size derive from that table, while D and trimming were established from the DNA sequence. The sample lists 85,000 to 100,000 clones; approximately 80% were seen once. Sequencing was carried out using peripheral blood. The source of this sequence is a human donor in a cohort sampled during active COVID-19.

Written as DNA, the CDR3 is TGTGCCAGCAGCTTTGGACAGATGAACACTGAAGCTTTCTTT. It codes for CASSFGQMNTEAFF. The gene calls are TRBV13 and TRBJ1-1, with D possibly matching TRBD1 (6 bases). The CDR3 is made up of 14 amino acids. Trimming pared 3 bases from V and 0 bases from J, leaving 8 bases between. Germline CDR1 PRHDT, CDR2 FYEKMQ (reference sequence). The full variable domain, rest sourced from reference TRBV13 and TRBJ1-1, is AAGVIQSPRHLIKEKRETATLKCYPIPRHDTVYWYQQGPGQDPQFLISFYEKMQSDKGSIPDRFSAQQFSDYHSELNMSSLELGDSALYFCASSFGQMNTEAFFGQGTRLTVV.